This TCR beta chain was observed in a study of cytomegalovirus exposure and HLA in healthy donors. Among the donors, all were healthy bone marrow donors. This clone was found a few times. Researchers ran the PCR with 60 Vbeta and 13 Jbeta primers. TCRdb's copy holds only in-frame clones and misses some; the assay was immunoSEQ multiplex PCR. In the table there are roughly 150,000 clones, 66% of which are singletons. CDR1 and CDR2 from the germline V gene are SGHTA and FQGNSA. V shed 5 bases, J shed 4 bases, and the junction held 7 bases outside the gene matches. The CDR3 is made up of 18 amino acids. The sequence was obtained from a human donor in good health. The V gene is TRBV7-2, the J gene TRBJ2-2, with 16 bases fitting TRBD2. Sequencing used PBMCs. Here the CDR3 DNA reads TGTGCCAGCAGCCTAGGGGGACTAGCGGGAGGGGGCACCGGGGAGCTGTTTTTT. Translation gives CASSLGGLAGGGTGELFF.